One TCR beta chain is described in this entry. Its antigen is unknown. The repertoire was sequenced with immunoSEQ multiplex PCR; TCRdb's copy has only in-frame clones and lacks some. Found here are 150,000 to 200,000 clones, approximately 86% of them singletons; the top ten hold 2% to 2.5%. This sample is part of a study of cytomegalovirus exposure and HLA in healthy donors. Germline V gene lookup returns CDR1 KGHSH and CDR2 LQKENI. The ends were cut back, 1 base at V and 11 bases at J, with 18 bases in the middle. The CDR3 runs to 15 residues. Notes on the study in general: Reportedly, diagnosis of cytomegalovirus status by the classifier showed high specificity and sensitivity.

The chain has TRBV18 and TRBJ1-5, with D perhaps matching TRBD1 (6 bases). Specimen: PBMCs. This TCR was recovered from a woman aged 18-35 years in good health and CMV-seronegative. Here the CDR3 reads CASSPQAGASGAQHF. Here the CDR3 DNA reads TGTGCCAGCTCACCACAGGCAGGGGCCTCAGGGGCCCAGCATTTT.